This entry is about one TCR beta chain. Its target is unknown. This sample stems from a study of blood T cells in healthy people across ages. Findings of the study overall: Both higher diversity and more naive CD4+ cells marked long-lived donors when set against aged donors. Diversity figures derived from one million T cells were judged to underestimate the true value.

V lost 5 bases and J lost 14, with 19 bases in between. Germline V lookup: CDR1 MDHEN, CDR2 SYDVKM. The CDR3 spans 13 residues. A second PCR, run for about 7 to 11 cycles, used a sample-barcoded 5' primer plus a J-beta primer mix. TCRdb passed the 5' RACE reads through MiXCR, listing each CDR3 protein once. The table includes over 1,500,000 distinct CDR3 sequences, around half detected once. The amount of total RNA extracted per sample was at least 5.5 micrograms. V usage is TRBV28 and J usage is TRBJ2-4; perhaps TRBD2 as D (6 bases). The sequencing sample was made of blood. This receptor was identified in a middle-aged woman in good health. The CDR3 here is CASSPTTGRLKYF. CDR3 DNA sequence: TGTGCCAGCAGTCCAACCACCGGGAGATTGAAGTACTTC.